The entry below describes one T cell receptor (beta chain). Its specificity is unknown. TCRdb's copy holds only in-frame clones and misses some; the assay was immunoSEQ multiplex PCR. The top ten clones hold more than 0.35% of a sample with 2 million to 3 million clones, 90% to 95% of them seen once. These data belong to a study of shared clonotypes between healthy human individuals. Notes on the study in general: Blood was the sole source, and tissue repertoires probably differ.

This CDR3 is 12 amino acids long. Germline V gene sequence: CDR1 MNHNS, CDR2 SASEGT. V lost 4 bases, J lost 13 bases, and 9 bases stayed unmatched. What was sequenced was naive CD4+ T cells from PBMCs. The sample's subset: CD45RA+ positively selected. This receptor was identified in a man between 18 and 29 years old in good health. Some clones in this sample may be carry-over from other donors' samples. This chain uses TRBV6-1 with TRBJ2-5, with 7 bases matching TRBD1. CDR3 residues: CASSVSGQDWYF. The DNA for the CDR3 is TGTGCCAGCAGTGTCTCCGGACAGGACTGGTACTTC.